Sequencing of this T cell receptor (beta chain) was carried out in a study of blood T cell repertoires in COVID-19. Per the original data handling: Amplifying reference gene primers gave estimates of nucleated cell counts. Using immunoSEQ multiplex PCR, the repertoire was profiled, and TCRdb retains in-frame clones only, with some absent. The V and J calls and the clone size are those of that table, but D and trimming were determined from the DNA. The table records tens of thousands of clones, less than 85% of them present only once. The germline V gene encodes CDR1 SGHTA and CDR2 FQGNSA. V was clipped by 3 bases and J by 0 bases; unmatched bases: 2. The CDR3 length is 14 residues.

The rearrangement joins TRBV7-2 to TRBJ2-7, with 7 bases aligning to TRBD2. The specimen was peripheral blood. This clonotype was sampled from a middle-aged man with active COVID-19. The CDR3 reads CASSLGGGSYEQYF. In DNA form, the CDR3 reads TGTGCCAGCAGCTTGGGCGGGGGCTCCTACGAGCAGTACTTC.